Listed below are T cell receptor beta chains from one sample, sequenced in a study of blood T cell repertoires in COVID-19. Profiled with immunoSEQ multiplex PCR; TCRdb holds only in-frame clones, not every one. The sample has around 300,000 clones, roughly 87% seen once. Sequencing was performed on peripheral blood. These TCRs come from a man aged 18 to 35 with active or convalescent COVID-19. Each CDR3 is given with its conserved first and last residue. A D gene is named only where the DNA matches it firmly. The size entry is marked missing in some rows and otherwise reads once, few, many or a size class.

len	v_gene	j_gene	abundance	d_gene	CDR3aa	CDR3nt
13	TRBV7-9	TRBJ1-2	-	-	CASSPRSGYGYTF	TGTGCCAGCAGCCCACGAAGCGGCTATGGCTACACCTTC
15	TRBV6-2/TRBV6-3	TRBJ1-1	-	TRBD1	CASSLQGAMNTEAFF	TGTGCCAGCAGCCTACAGGGGGCCATGAACACTGAAGCTTTCTTT
15	TRBV10-3	TRBJ2-3	-	TRBD2	CAISEGTSGVDTQYF	TGTGCCATCAGTGAGGGGACTAGCGGGGTAGATACGCAGTATTTT
15	TRBV10-3	TRBJ1-3	-	-	CAIRRQLSSGNTIYF	TGTGCCATCAGAAGACAGTTGTCCTCTGGAAACACCATATATTTT
16	TRBV5-1	TRBJ2-7	-	TRBD1	CASSLSQGQGVYEQYF	TGCGCCAGCAGCTTGTCACAGGGACAGGGCGTATACGAGCAGTACTTC
18	TRBV13	TRBJ2-2	-	TRBD2	CASSSGLAGAERPGELFF	TGTGCCAGCTCCTCGGGCCTAGCGGGAGCCGAACGCCCCGGGGAGCTGTTTTTT
15	TRBV6-5	TRBJ1-1	-	TRBD1	CASSTRTGENTEAFF	TGTGCCAGCAGTACGCGGACAGGGGAGAACACTGAAGCTTTCTTT
13	TRBV25-1	TRBJ2-7	-	-	CASRGALHYEQYF	TGTGCCAGCCGGGGAGCCCTCCACTACGAGCAGTACTTC
16	TRBV11-2	TRBJ2-1	-	-	CASSLEPNREYNEQFF	TGTGCCAGCAGCCTCGAACCCAACAGGGAATACAATGAGCAGTTCTTC
15	TRBV19	TRBJ1-2	few	-	CASSRGDGDNYGYTF	TGTGCCAGTAGTAGGGGGGACGGTGATAACTATGGCTACACCTTC
15	TRBV19	TRBJ2-3	-	TRBD2	CASSPGGGRGDTQYF	TGTGCCAGTAGTCCCGGCGGGGGGAGGGGAGATACGCAGTATTTT
15	TRBV7-9	TRBJ1-6	-	-	CASRNRVPDNSPLHF	TGTGCCAGCAGAAACAGGGTCCCCGATAATTCACCCCTCCACTTT
12	TRBV9	TRBJ2-3	-	-	CAIREGTDTQYF	TGTGCCATCAGGGAGGGCACAGATACGCAGTATTTT
15	TRBV10-1	TRBJ2-3	once	TRBD2	CASSEGTSGHDTQYF	TGCGCCAGCAGTGAGGGAACTAGCGGGCACGATACGCAGTATTTT
15	TRBV13	TRBJ1-4	-	-	CASTLSGAGNEKLFF	TGTGCCAGCACTCTGAGCGGGGCAGGGAATGAAAAACTGTTTTTT
18	TRBV11-2	TRBJ2-3	-	TRBD2	CASSLVVVAGGSTDTQYF	TGTGCCAGCAGCTTAGTAGTGGTAGCGGGGGGGTCCACAGATACGCAGTATTTT
14	TRBV4-1	TRBJ1-1	once	-	CASSQPKSGTEAFF	TGCGCCAGCAGCCAACCAAAGTCGGGCACTGAAGCTTTCTTT
16	TRBV7-6	TRBJ2-7	once	TRBD2	CASSLGGGFSSYEQYF	TGTGCCAGCAGCTTAGGCGGGGGATTTTCCTCCTACGAGCAGTACTTC
12	TRBV19	TRBJ1-6	-	-	CASSIGSSPLHF	TGTGCCAGTAGTATCGGGTCTTCACCCCTCCACTTT
15	TRBV10-3	TRBJ1-2	few	TRBD1	CAISESLGQNYGYTF	TGTGCCATCAGTGAGTCCCTGGGACAGAACTATGGCTACACCTTC
15	TRBV19	TRBJ1-2	-	TRBD1	CASRQGAPEDYGYTF	TGTGCCAGTAGGCAGGGGGCCCCGGAGGACTATGGCTACACCTTC
15	TRBV11-2	TRBJ2-5	-	-	CASTLTGGGQETQYF	TGTGCCAGCACTCTCACAGGGGGGGGCCAAGAGACCCAGTACTTC